This T cell receptor beta chain was identified in a study of OX40 agonist ivuxolimab in advanced cancers. Across the study: Previous treatment with anti-PD-1, anti-PD-L1 or anti-CTLA-4 therapy was allowed; about 44% had received some.

This table comes from immunoSEQ multiplex PCR, and its TCRdb copy is limited to in-frame clones, with some not included. There are 45,000 to 50,000 clones in the sample; approximately 88% occur only once, and 12% lies in the top ten. CDR1 is MNHEY and CDR2 is SMNVEV in the germline V gene (reference sequence). The CDR3 length is 11 residues. Trimming stripped 7 bases from V and 2 bases from J, with 6 bases between. Specimen: CD4+ or CD8+ T cells sorted from blood, collected in a trial of the OX40 agonist ivuxolimab. V and J are TRBV27 and TRBJ2-7; D is uncertain. The receptor's source is an adult with an advanced solid tumor such as melanoma, head and neck, liver or kidney cancer. CDR3 sequence reads: CASTPPYEQYF. CDR3 in DNA: TGTGCCAGCACCCCGCCCTACGAGCAGTACTTC.